Listed below are T cell receptor beta chains from one sample, sequenced in a study of vaccination effects on CD4 cells after COVID-19. Which antigens these TCRs recognize remains unknown. Profiled with immunoSEQ multiplex PCR; TCRdb holds only in-frame clones, not every one. Here the sample spans over 55,000 clones, 80% to 90% being singletons. Specimen: CD4+ T cells from PBMCs cultured with HCoV-229E spike peptides, collected before COVID-19 vaccination. The source is a human donor who received a COVID-19 vaccine. CDR3s include the opening cysteine and the closing phenylalanine or tryptophan. The D gene is left open where the match is weak. Clone size is given for some rows only: seen once, a few or many times, or a class if the clone is expanded.

j_gene: TRBJ2-3; abundance: NA; v_gene: TRBV18; d_gene: TRBD1; CDR3aa: CASSPPRQGATDTQYF; CDR3nt: TGTGCCAGCTCACCACCTCGACAGGGGGCGACAGATACGCAGTATTTT
j_gene: TRBJ2-5; abundance: NA; v_gene: TRBV6-2/TRBV6-3; d_gene: TRBD2; CDR3aa: CASTPQRGPPKETQYF; CDR3nt: TGTGCCAGCACCCCTCAGCGGGGACCCCCCAAAGAGACCCAGTACTTC
j_gene: TRBJ1-5; abundance: NA; v_gene: TRBV30; d_gene: TRBD1; CDR3aa: CAWSGQGDQPQHF; CDR3nt: TGTGCCTGGAGTGGACAGGGCGATCAGCCCCAGCATTTT
j_gene: TRBJ1-3; abundance: NA; v_gene: TRBV6-5; d_gene: NA; CDR3aa: CASSYGGSGNTIYF; CDR3nt: TGTGCCAGCAGTTACGGGGGATCTGGAAACACCATATATTTT
j_gene: TRBJ2-1; abundance: NA; v_gene: TRBV5-1; d_gene: NA; CDR3aa: CASRTGNSYNEQFF; CDR3nt: TGCGCCAGCCGTACAGGTAACTCCTACAATGAGCAGTTCTTC
j_gene: TRBJ2-1; abundance: NA; v_gene: TRBV10-2; d_gene: TRBD1; CDR3aa: CASSGETGDVYNEQFF; CDR3nt: TGCGCCAGCAGTGGGGAGACAGGGGATGTCTACAATGAGCAGTTCTTC
j_gene: TRBJ2-5; abundance: NA; v_gene: TRBV12-5; d_gene: TRBD1; CDR3aa: CASGLVFLGQGAQETQYF; CDR3nt: TGTGCTAGTGGTTTGGTATTCTTGGGACAGGGGGCCCAAGAGACCCAGTACTTC
j_gene: TRBJ1-1; abundance: NA; v_gene: TRBV5-4; d_gene: NA; CDR3aa: CASSWDGGNTEAFF; CDR3nt: TGTGCCAGCAGCTGGGACGGGGGAAACACTGAAGCTTTCTTT
j_gene: TRBJ2-5; abundance: NA; v_gene: TRBV6-5; d_gene: TRBD1; CDR3aa: CASSRTGRETQYF; CDR3nt: TGTGCCAGCAGTAGGACAGGGCGGGAGACCCAGTACTTC
j_gene: TRBJ2-2; abundance: NA; v_gene: TRBV10-2; d_gene: NA; CDR3aa: CASSESSPGRINTGELFF; CDR3nt: TGCGCCAGCAGTGAGTCGAGCCCCGGCAGGATCAACACCGGGGAGCTGTTTTTT
j_gene: TRBJ2-5; abundance: NA; v_gene: TRBV5-1; d_gene: TRBD1; CDR3aa: CASSTGTGTQETQYF; CDR3nt: TGCGCCAGCAGCACCGGGACAGGGACTCAAGAGACCCAGTACTTC
j_gene: TRBJ2-5; abundance: NA; v_gene: TRBV2; d_gene: NA; CDR3aa: CASSRSSQETQYF; CDR3nt: TGTGCCAGCAGTCGGAGTAGCCAGGAGACCCAGTACTTC
j_gene: TRBJ1-1; abundance: NA; v_gene: TRBV28; d_gene: NA; CDR3aa: CATFFRGTEAFF; CDR3nt: TGTGCCACCTTCTTCAGGGGCACTGAAGCTTTCTTT
j_gene: TRBJ1-4; abundance: NA; v_gene: TRBV19; d_gene: TRBD1; CDR3aa: CASSAGQWVTNEKLFF; CDR3nt: TGTGCCAGTAGTGCGGGACAGTGGGTAACTAATGAAAAACTGTTTTTT
j_gene: TRBJ1-6; abundance: few; v_gene: TRBV28; d_gene: NA; CDR3aa: CASSGRAEGGVTLHF; CDR3nt: TGTGCCAGCTCTGGCAGGGCAGAGGGGGGTGTGACCCTCCACTTT
j_gene: TRBJ1-1; abundance: NA; v_gene: TRBV20-1; d_gene: NA; CDR3aa: CSATGTTEAFF; CDR3nt: TGCAGTGCTACGGGGACTACTGAAGCTTTCTTT
j_gene: TRBJ1-4; abundance: NA; v_gene: TRBV5-1; d_gene: NA; CDR3aa: CASSLGGLGEKLFF; CDR3nt: TGCGCCAGCAGCTTGGGGGGGCTGGGGGAAAAACTGTTTTTT
j_gene: TRBJ1-2; abundance: NA; v_gene: TRBV7-5; d_gene: NA; CDR3aa: CARTLRDRLYYGYTF; CDR3nt: TGTGCCAGAACCCTCCGGGACCGTCTTTACTATGGCTACACCTTC
j_gene: TRBJ2-5; abundance: once; v_gene: TRBV27; d_gene: NA; CDR3aa: CASGLQETQYF; CDR3nt: TGTGCCAGCGGGCTCCAAGAGACCCAGTACTTC
j_gene: TRBJ1-1; abundance: NA; v_gene: TRBV12-3/TRBV12-4; d_gene: NA; CDR3aa: CASRGREYTEAFF; CDR3nt: TGTGCCAGCAGAGGCAGGGAGTACACTGAAGCTTTCTTT
j_gene: TRBJ1-1; abundance: NA; v_gene: TRBV2; d_gene: TRBD1; CDR3aa: CASSPTGGETEAFF; CDR3nt: TGTGCCAGCAGCCCGACAGGGGGGGAGACTGAAGCTTTCTTT
j_gene: TRBJ2-1; abundance: NA; v_gene: TRBV10-3; d_gene: TRBD1; CDR3aa: CAISDRTGGNNEQFF; CDR3nt: TGTGCCATCAGTGATCGGACAGGGGGTAACAATGAGCAGTTCTTC
j_gene: TRBJ1-2; abundance: NA; v_gene: TRBV6-6; d_gene: TRBD1; CDR3aa: CASSYATGDGYTF; CDR3nt: TGTGCCAGCAGTTACGCGACAGGGGATGGCTACACCTTC
j_gene: TRBJ2-3; abundance: few; v_gene: TRBV7-3; d_gene: TRBD1; CDR3aa: CASSLGGTGRNTQYF; CDR3nt: TGTGCCAGCAGCTTAGGTGGGACAGGGAGGAATACGCAGTATTTT
j_gene: TRBJ2-1; abundance: NA; v_gene: TRBV5-1; d_gene: TRBD2; CDR3aa: CASSLRAGGSYNEQFF; CDR3nt: TGCGCCAGCAGTTTACGAGCGGGGGGATCCTACAATGAGCAGTTCTTC
j_gene: TRBJ1-1; abundance: NA; v_gene: TRBV18; d_gene: NA; CDR3aa: CASSEGGMNTEAFF; CDR3nt: TGTGCCAGCTCAGAAGGAGGGATGAACACTGAAGCTTTCTTT
j_gene: TRBJ2-1; abundance: NA; v_gene: TRBV7-2; d_gene: TRBD2; CDR3aa: CASSLTSGGVEQFF; CDR3nt: TGTGCCAGCAGCCTCACTAGCGGGGGGGTTGAGCAGTTCTTC
j_gene: TRBJ1-6; abundance: few; v_gene: TRBV7-2; d_gene: NA; CDR3aa: CASSLGAGYSPLHF; CDR3nt: TGTGCCAGCAGCTTAGGGGCGGGCTATTCACCCCTCCACTTT
j_gene: TRBJ1-4; abundance: NA; v_gene: TRBV12-3/TRBV12-4; d_gene: NA; CDR3aa: CASSFRNEKLFF; CDR3nt: TGTGCCAGCAGTTTCAGGAATGAAAAACTGTTTTTT
j_gene: TRBJ2-5; abundance: NA; v_gene: TRBV21-1; d_gene: NA; CDR3aa: CASRKRNRGCETQYF; CDR3nt: TGTGCCAGCAGAAAGAGGAACAGGGGTTGCGAGACCCAGTACTTC
j_gene: TRBJ2-5; abundance: NA; v_gene: TRBV18; d_gene: NA; CDR3aa: CASSPPTRPQETQYF; CDR3nt: TGTGCCAGCTCCCCCCCGACTAGGCCCCAAGAGACCCAGTACTTC
j_gene: TRBJ1-1; abundance: NA; v_gene: TRBV5-1; d_gene: NA; CDR3aa: CASMPGDRITEAFF; CDR3nt: TGCGCCAGCATGCCGGGGGATCGTATCACTGAAGCTTTCTTT
j_gene: TRBJ1-1; abundance: few; v_gene: TRBV5-1; d_gene: TRBD1; CDR3aa: CASSPAGTGATRVTEAFF; CDR3nt: TGCGCCAGCAGCCCGGCCGGGACAGGGGCGACCCGGGTCACTGAAGCTTTCTTT
j_gene: TRBJ1-2; abundance: NA; v_gene: TRBV10-2; d_gene: NA; CDR3aa: CASSESSRNYGYTF; CDR3nt: TGCGCCAGCAGTGAGTCGAGCCGCAACTATGGCTACACCTTC
j_gene: TRBJ1-3; abundance: NA; v_gene: TRBV9; d_gene: TRBD1; CDR3aa: CASSVGGDSTPSGNTIYF; CDR3nt: TGTGCCAGCAGCGTAGGGGGGGACAGCACCCCCTCTGGAAACACCATATATTTT
j_gene: TRBJ2-5; abundance: NA; v_gene: TRBV18; d_gene: NA; CDR3aa: CASLQGPQETQYF; CDR3nt: TGTGCCAGTTTACAGGGCCCTCAAGAGACCCAGTACTTC
j_gene: TRBJ1-2; abundance: NA; v_gene: TRBV14; d_gene: NA; CDR3aa: CASSQVINYGYTF; CDR3nt: TGTGCCAGCAGCCAAGTCATTAACTATGGCTACACCTTC
j_gene: TRBJ2-5; abundance: NA; v_gene: TRBV28; d_gene: NA; CDR3aa: CASSNGRDLSLGETQYF; CDR3nt: TGTGCCAGCAGTAATGGCAGGGATTTGTCCTTGGGAGAGACCCAGTACTTC
j_gene: TRBJ1-1; abundance: NA; v_gene: TRBV6-5; d_gene: NA; CDR3aa: CASSYRDTEAFF; CDR3nt: TGTGCCAGCAGTTATAGGGATACTGAAGCTTTCTTT
j_gene: TRBJ2-5; abundance: NA; v_gene: TRBV5-1; d_gene: NA; CDR3aa: CASSRTALQETQYF; CDR3nt: TGCGCCAGCAGCCGGACAGCCCTACAAGAGACCCAGTACTTC
j_gene: TRBJ2-1; abundance: NA; v_gene: TRBV5-1; d_gene: NA; CDR3aa: CASSIQGESIEQFF; CDR3nt: TGCGCCAGCAGCATACAGGGAGAGTCGATTGAGCAGTTCTTC
j_gene: TRBJ2-2; abundance: NA; v_gene: TRBV9; d_gene: NA; CDR3aa: CASSAPPMGFGTGELFF; CDR3nt: TGTGCCAGCAGCGCCCCCCCGATGGGGTTCGGCACCGGGGAGCTGTTTTTT
j_gene: TRBJ2-3; abundance: NA; v_gene: TRBV28; d_gene: NA; CDR3aa: CASSVTGDDDTQYF; CDR3nt: TGTGCCAGCAGTGTGACGGGAGATGACGATACGCAGTATTTT
j_gene: TRBJ2-5; abundance: once; v_gene: TRBV7-2; d_gene: NA; CDR3aa: CASSPRTLVKETQYF; CDR3nt: TGTGCCAGCAGCCCGAGGACTCTGGTAAAGGAGACCCAGTACTTC
j_gene: TRBJ1-3; abundance: NA; v_gene: TRBV7-8; d_gene: TRBD1; CDR3aa: CASSSRDRVFGNTIYF; CDR3nt: TGTGCCAGCAGCTCCCGGGACAGGGTATTTGGAAACACCATATATTTT
j_gene: TRBJ2-2; abundance: NA; v_gene: TRBV12-5; d_gene: NA; CDR3aa: CASGLGQGYAGELFF; CDR3nt: TGTGCTAGTGGTTTGGGGCAGGGATACGCCGGGGAGCTGTTTTTT
j_gene: TRBJ1-1; abundance: NA; v_gene: TRBV6-5; d_gene: NA; CDR3aa: CASLTNTEAFF; CDR3nt: TGTGCCAGCCTAACGAACACTGAAGCTTTCTTT
j_gene: TRBJ2-2; abundance: few; v_gene: TRBV6-7; d_gene: TRBD2; CDR3aa: CASRSGGGTGELFF; CDR3nt: TGTGCCAGCAGATCGGGGGGGGGAACCGGGGAGCTGTTTTTT
j_gene: TRBJ1-2; abundance: NA; v_gene: TRBV30; d_gene: NA; CDR3aa: CAWSVDSVTRGHGYTF; CDR3nt: TGTGCCTGGAGTGTAGACAGTGTCACACGGGGGCATGGCTACACCTTC
j_gene: TRBJ1-4; abundance: NA; v_gene: TRBV18; d_gene: NA; CDR3aa: CASSPGLEEKLFF; CDR3nt: TGTGCCAGCTCACCGGGATTGGAGGAAAAACTGTTTTTT
j_gene: TRBJ2-2; abundance: NA; v_gene: TRBV27; d_gene: TRBD2; CDR3aa: CASSRDGLAGIPNTGELFF; CDR3nt: TGTGCCAGCAGTCGCGACGGACTAGCGGGGATACCGAACACCGGGGAGCTGTTTTTT
j_gene: TRBJ1-2; abundance: few; v_gene: TRBV6-6; d_gene: NA; CDR3aa: CASSSSGTNYGYTF; CDR3nt: TGTGCCAGCAGTTCATCCGGGACCAACTATGGCTACACCTTC
j_gene: TRBJ1-6; abundance: NA; v_gene: TRBV5-1; d_gene: NA; CDR3aa: CASSLRLSTGPETPLHF; CDR3nt: TGCGCCAGCAGCTTGAGGCTAAGTACAGGGCCTGAGACACCCCTCCACTTT
j_gene: TRBJ1-5; abundance: NA; v_gene: TRBV5-3; d_gene: NA; CDR3aa: CARSLSKGWRDQPQHF; CDR3nt: TGTGCCAGAAGCTTGAGTAAGGGGTGGCGGGATCAGCCCCAGCATTTT
j_gene: TRBJ2-5; abundance: NA; v_gene: TRBV28; d_gene: NA; CDR3aa: CASSFRQAETQYF; CDR3nt: TGTGCCAGCAGTTTCCGGCAGGCGGAGACCCAGTACTTC
j_gene: TRBJ1-1; abundance: NA; v_gene: TRBV10-3; d_gene: NA; CDR3aa: CAIRGMAHTEAFF; CDR3nt: TGTGCCATCAGGGGGATGGCCCACACTGAAGCTTTCTTT
j_gene: TRBJ2-6; abundance: NA; v_gene: TRBV6-5; d_gene: NA; CDR3aa: CATRVGGANVLTF; CDR3nt: TGTGCCACCAGGGTCGGTGGGGCCAACGTCCTGACTTTC